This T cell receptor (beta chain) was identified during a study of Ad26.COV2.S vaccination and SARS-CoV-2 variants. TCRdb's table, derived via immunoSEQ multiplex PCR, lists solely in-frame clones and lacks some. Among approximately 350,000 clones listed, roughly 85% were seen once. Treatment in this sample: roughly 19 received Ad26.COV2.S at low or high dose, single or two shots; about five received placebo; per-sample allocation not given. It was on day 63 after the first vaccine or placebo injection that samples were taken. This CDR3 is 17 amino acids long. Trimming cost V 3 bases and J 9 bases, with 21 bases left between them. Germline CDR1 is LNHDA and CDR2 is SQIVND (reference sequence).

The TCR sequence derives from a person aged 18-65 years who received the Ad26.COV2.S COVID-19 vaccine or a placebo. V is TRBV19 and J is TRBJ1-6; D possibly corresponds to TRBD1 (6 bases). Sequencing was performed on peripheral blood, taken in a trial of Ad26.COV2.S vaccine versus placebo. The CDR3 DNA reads TGTGCCAGTAGTATCCTCCCCTCGGGACAAATGGGTTCACCCCTCCACTTT. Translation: CASSILPSGQMGSPLHF. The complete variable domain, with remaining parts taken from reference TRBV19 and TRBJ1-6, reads DGGITQSPKYLFRKEGQNVTLSCEQNLNHDAMYWYRQDPGQGLRLIYYSQIVNDFQKGDIAEGYSVSREKKESFPLTVTSAQKNPTAFYLCASSILPSGQMGSPLHFGNGTRLTVT.